Here is one T cell receptor (beta chain) with its context. Its antigen is currently unknown. TCRdb's copy holds only in-frame clones and misses some; the assay was immunoSEQ multiplex PCR. The sample includes approximately 220,000 clones, approximately 80% seen only once; the top ten take around an eighth. This sample is part of a study of cytomegalovirus exposure and HLA in healthy donors. Study-wide results and caveats: In vitro experiments confirmed that three CMV-associated chains were specific for CMV antigens. Many donors carried some public TCRs, although rarity characterized most TCR sequences.

The source of this sequence is a woman aged 30 to 39 in good health and CMV-seropositive. The specimen sequenced was PBMCs.

The CDR3 nucleotides read TGTGCCAGCAGCACAGCAGCGGGAAACACCATATATTTT. Encoded protein: CASSTAAGNTIYF. The chain joins TRBV11-3 to TRBJ1-3; unclear D gene. The V and J ends lost 5 bases and 4 bases respectively, with 9 bases between them. This CDR3 is 13 amino acids long. Per the germline V gene, CDR1 is SGHNT and CDR2 is YENEEA.